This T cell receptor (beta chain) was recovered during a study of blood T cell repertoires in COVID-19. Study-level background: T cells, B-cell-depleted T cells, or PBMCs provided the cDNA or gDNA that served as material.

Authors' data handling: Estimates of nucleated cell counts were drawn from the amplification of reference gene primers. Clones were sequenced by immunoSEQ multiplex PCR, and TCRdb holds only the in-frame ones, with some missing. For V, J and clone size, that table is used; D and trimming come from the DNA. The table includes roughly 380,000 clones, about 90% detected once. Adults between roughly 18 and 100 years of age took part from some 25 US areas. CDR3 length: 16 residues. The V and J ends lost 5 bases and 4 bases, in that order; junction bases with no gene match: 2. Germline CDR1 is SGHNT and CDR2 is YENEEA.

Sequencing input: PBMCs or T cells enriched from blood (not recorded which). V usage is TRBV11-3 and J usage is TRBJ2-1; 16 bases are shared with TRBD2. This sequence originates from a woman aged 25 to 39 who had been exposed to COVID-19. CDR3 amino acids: CASSLGLAGGYNEQFF. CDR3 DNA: TGTGCCAGCAGCCTGGGACTAGCGGGAGGGTACAATGAGCAGTTCTTC.